This TCR beta chain is drawn from a study of blood T cell repertoires in COVID-19. About the study: In each case, the material was cDNA or gDNA derived from T cells, B-cell-depleted T cells, or PBMCs.

Profiled with immunoSEQ multiplex PCR; TCRdb holds only in-frame clones, not every one. The data show 150,000 to 200,000 clones, roughly 84% seen once. Sequencing was done on a sample of peripheral blood. This TCR derives from a human donor in a cohort sampled during active COVID-19.

CDR3 nucleotide sequence: TGTGCCAGCAGCTTCGGGGTGGAGACCCAGTACTTC. Amino acids: CASSFGVETQYF. This rearrangement joins TRBV7-9 to TRBJ2-5, with TRBD2 as a possible D gene (5 bases). With 3 bases removed from V and 5 bases from J, the gap between germline ends came to 7 bases. CDR1 and CDR2 from the germline V gene are SEHNR and FQNEAQ (reference sequence). CDR3 length: 12 amino acids.